Listed below are T cell receptor beta chains from one sample, sequenced in a study of blood T cell repertoires in COVID-19. Clones were sequenced by immunoSEQ multiplex PCR, and TCRdb holds only the in-frame ones, with some missing. The sample yields some 170,000 clones, 84% seen once. Sequencing was performed on PBMCs or T cells enriched from blood (not recorded which). All receptors derive from a man aged 50 or older who had recovered from COVID-19. Each CDR3 is given with its conserved first and last residue. D genes are given only for firm matches. A row's size may be missing; if present it is once, few, many or a size class.

>NA|TRBV18|TRBJ1-5|NA
CASSPQRATVSNQPQHF
TGTGCCAGCTCACCACAACGGGCGACAGTTAGCAATCAGCCCCAGCATTTT
>NA|TRBV5-1|TRBJ1-1|TRBD1
CASSPGTANTEAFF
TGCGCCAGCAGCCCAGGGACAGCCAACACTGAAGCTTTCTTT
>NA|TRBV2|TRBJ1-2|NA
CASSEALRQVYGYTF
TGTGCCAGCAGTGAAGCGCTTCGACAGGTTTATGGCTACACCTTC
>NA|TRBV5-1|TRBJ1-6|NA
CASSFGTTSYNSPLHF
TGCGCCAGCAGCTTCGGAACTACGTCCTATAATTCACCCCTCCACTTT
>NA|TRBV3-1/TRBV3-2|TRBJ2-7|NA
CASSRGGGFSYEQYF
TGTGCCAGCAGCCGAGGGGGGGGCTTTTCCTACGAGCAGTACTTC
>once|TRBV9|TRBJ1-1|TRBD1
CASSTPGQGNTEAFF
TGTGCCAGCAGCACTCCGGGACAGGGGAACACTGAAGCTTTCTTT
>once|TRBV12-3/TRBV12-4|TRBJ1-2|NA
CASSRQNSYGYTF
TGTGCCAGCAGTCGACAGAACAGCTATGGCTACACCTTC
>NA|TRBV4-1|TRBJ2-5|TRBD2
CASRPGRLAGGEYQETQYF
TGCGCCAGCAGACCTGGGAGACTAGCGGGGGGGGAGTACCAAGAGACCCAGTACTTC
>NA|TRBV18|TRBJ1-1|NA
CASSPIGQKNTEAFF
TGTGCCAGCTCACCAATAGGACAAAAGAACACTGAAGCTTTCTTT
>NA|TRBV19|TRBJ2-5|NA
CASSTGGAGSRETQYF
TGTGCCAGTAGTACCGGCGGGGCAGGGAGTCGAGAGACCCAGTACTTC
>NA|TRBV27|TRBJ1-4|TRBD1
CASRWDRGEKLFF
TGTGCCAGCAGATGGGACAGGGGCGAAAAACTGTTTTTT
>NA|TRBV5-1|TRBJ1-1|NA
CASSLMTAKRGMNTEAFF
TGCGCCAGCAGCTTGATGACGGCTAAAAGGGGCATGAACACTGAAGCTTTCTTT
>NA|TRBV5-1|TRBJ2-7|NA
CASSSESRYEQYF
TGCGCCAGCAGCTCCGAGTCCCGCTACGAGCAGTACTTC
>NA|TRBV9|TRBJ2-1|TRBD1
CASSIDQGAVGNEQFF
TGTGCCAGCAGCATAGATCAGGGGGCGGTTGGCAATGAGCAGTTCTTC
>NA|TRBV7-6|TRBJ2-5|NA
CASSPISGSSFQTQYF
TGTGCCAGCAGCCCAATTTCAGGGTCCTCCTTTCAGACCCAGTACTTC
>NA|TRBV5-1|TRBJ1-1|NA
CASSLVLNTEAFF
TGCGCCAGCAGCTTGGTACTAAACACTGAAGCTTTCTTT
>NA|TRBV7-2|TRBJ2-3|NA
CASSRGTAGTDTQYF
TGTGCCAGCAGCAGAGGGACGGCGGGGACAGATACGCAGTATTTT
>NA|TRBV7-9|TRBJ2-1|NA
CASSLMAAPNEQFF
TGTGCCAGCAGCTTAATGGCGGCTCCCAATGAGCAGTTCTTC
>once|TRBV6-5|TRBJ2-6|NA
CASSFDPGTNVLTF
TGTGCCAGCAGTTTCGATCCCGGGACCAACGTCCTGACTTTC
>NA|TRBV27|TRBJ2-1|NA
CASSLIRGEQFF
TGTGCCAGCAGTCTAATAAGGGGTGAGCAGTTCTTC
>NA|TRBV9|TRBJ2-1|TRBD1
CASSVGDRGSYNEQFF
TGTGCCAGCAGCGTAGGAGACAGGGGCTCCTACAATGAGCAGTTCTTC
>once|TRBV5-1|TRBJ2-5|NA
CASSSSQETQYF
TGCGCCAGCAGCTCCAGCCAAGAGACCCAGTACTTC
>NA|TRBV7-9|TRBJ2-1|TRBD2
CASSSGLAGGQVAYNEQFF
TGTGCCAGCAGCTCTGGACTAGCGGGGGGGCAAGTAGCGTACAATGAGCAGTTCTTC
>NA|TRBV2|TRBJ2-3|NA
CASHSTDTQYF
TGTGCCAGCCATAGCACAGATACGCAGTATTTT
>few|TRBV2|TRBJ1-4|TRBD1
CASNQGGNEKLFF
TGTGCCAGCAATCAGGGGGGAAATGAAAAACTGTTTTTT
>NA|TRBV30|TRBJ2-1|TRBD1
CAAPGRTGGSNEQFF
TGTGCCGCCCCGGGGCGGACAGGGGGGTCGAATGAGCAGTTCTTC
>NA|TRBV3-1/TRBV3-2|TRBJ2-5|TRBD1
CASSLSRGQTETQYF
TGTGCCAGCAGCCTGTCAAGGGGGCAAACGGAGACCCAGTACTTC
>NA|TRBV6-5|TRBJ2-5|NA
CASRALQGQQTQYF
TGTGCCAGCAGGGCCCTACAGGGCCAGCAGACCCAGTACTTC
>NA|TRBV5-4|TRBJ2-3|NA
CASSHPRRGVTDTQYF
TGTGCCAGCAGCCACCCCCGGCGGGGCGTCACAGATACGCAGTATTTT
>few|TRBV7-9|TRBJ1-5|NA
CASSPTILKTGNQPQHF
TGTGCCAGCAGCCCCACCATTTTAAAAACGGGCAATCAGCCCCAGCATTTT
>few|TRBV11-2|TRBJ2-7|NA
CASGSFSYEQYF
TGTGCCTCCGGGAGTTTCTCCTACGAGCAGTACTTC
>NA|TRBV3-1/TRBV3-2|TRBJ2-3|NA
CASRPSTGDTQYF
TGTGCCAGCAGACCCAGTACAGGAGATACGCAGTATTTT
>NA|TRBV11-2|TRBJ2-7|NA
CASSLTGFHEQYF
TGTGCCAGCAGCTTAACAGGGTTCCACGAGCAGTACTTC
>once|TRBV29-1|TRBJ2-1|TRBD2
CSVERTSANNEQFF
TGCAGCGTTGAAAGAACTAGCGCAAACAATGAGCAGTTCTTC
>once|TRBV19|TRBJ1-2|NA
CASHEGAGSKNYGYTF
TGTGCCAGTCATGAAGGGGCGGGGAGTAAGAACTATGGCTACACCTTC
>NA|TRBV19|TRBJ1-3|TRBD1
CASSRGDLSGNTIYF
TGTGCCAGTAGCAGGGGGGATCTCTCTGGAAACACCATATATTTT
>NA|TRBV4-1|TRBJ1-2|NA
CASSQISLNYGYTF
TGCGCCAGCAGCCAAATCTCCCTAAACTACGGCTACACCTTC
>NA|TRBV19|TRBJ1-1|NA
CASSTPGINTEAFF
TGTGCCAGTAGTACCCCCGGGATTAACACTGAAGCTTTCTTT
>NA|TRBV10-1|TRBJ2-2|TRBD1
CASSGRGQGGFGELFF
TGCGCCAGCAGTGGAAGGGGACAGGGTGGATTCGGGGAGCTGTTTTTT
>NA|TRBV6-5|TRBJ1-4|TRBD1
CASSSSGQVEKLFF
TGTGCCAGCAGCTCTTCTGGACAGGTTGAAAAACTGTTTTTT
>NA|TRBV7-7|TRBJ2-5|NA
CASSSHRETSEETQYF
TGTGCCAGCAGCTCCCACAGGGAAACCAGCGAAGAGACCCAGTACTTC
>once|TRBV5-4|TRBJ2-1|NA
CASRGQHEQFF
TGTGCCAGCAGGGGGCAGCATGAGCAGTTCTTC
>NA|TRBV5-1|TRBJ2-5|NA
CASSFQKRETQYF
TGCGCCAGCAGCTTCCAGAAACGAGAGACCCAGTACTTC
>few|TRBV5-5|TRBJ2-2|NA
CASSLDSANTGELFF
TGTGCCAGCAGCTTGGATTCGGCGAACACCGGGGAGCTGTTTTTT
>few|TRBV11-3|TRBJ2-1|TRBD2
CASSTASGDDEQFF
TGTGCCAGCAGTACGGCTAGCGGGGACGATGAGCAGTTCTTC
>NA|TRBV21-1|TRBJ1-6|NA
CASSPDRLEKNSPLHF
TGTGCCAGCAGCCCGGACAGGCTGGAGAAGAATTCACCCCTCCACTTT
>NA|TRBV19|TRBJ2-5|TRBD1
CASSQGQGVTQYF
TGTGCCAGTAGTCAAGGACAGGGTGTGACCCAGTACTTC
>NA|TRBV19|TRBJ2-5|TRBD1
CASRQTGGRETQYF
TGTGCCAGTAGGCAGACAGGGGGCCGCGAGACCCAGTACTTC